What follows are 32 T cell receptor beta chains derived from one specimen sequenced in a study of post-analysis software for immune sequencing data. Study-level results: TRBV segments more frequent in patients than in controls numbered several and included TRBV5-6, TRBV5-1 and TRBV20-1.

Antigen specificity for these receptors is unknown. Included in the TCR beta cDNA libraries were unique molecular identifiers. TCRdb re-called the PCR reads through MiXCR, storing one row per CDR3 protein. The sample has more than 450,000 distinct CDR3 sequences, roughly 40% seen once. The sample consisted of blood. The source of these receptors is a girl aged 5-17 years with multiple sclerosis.

This clonotype was seen a few times. The chain is built from TRBV7-8 and TRBJ2-7, with unresolved D. Germline V gene lookup returns CDR1 SGHVS and CDR2 FQNEAQ. CDR3 length: 13 amino acids. Trimming took 4 bases from V and 1 from J, leaving 8 bases between them. The CDR3 DNA is TGTGCCAGCAGCTCCCCGGTGTCCTACGAGCAGTACTTC. Protein sequence: CASSSPVSYEQYF.

This clonotype was counted only a few times. CDR3 coding DNA: TGTGCCAGCTCGGCGTTGGGGCTGGACGAGCAGTACTTC. This encodes CASSALGLDEQYF. This chain connects TRBV27 to TRBJ2-7; a possible D gene is TRBD1 (5 bases). The CDR3 runs 13 residues. Germline V gives CDR1 MNHEY, CDR2 SMNVEV (reference sequence). V gave up 8 bases and J gave up 5 bases, with 16 bases separating them.

This chain uses TRBV11-2 with TRBJ1-1; no clear D. V dropped 4 bases and J dropped 1 base, with 10 bases sitting between them. In germline, CDR1 is SGHAT, CDR2 FQNNGV. The CDR3 is made up of 14 amino acids. The CDR3 reads CASSSPRTNTEAFF. The CDR3 DNA follows: TGTGCCAGCAGCTCCCCTCGGACGAACACTGAAGCTTTCTTT.

Only a few counts were recorded for this clonotype. This sequence joins TRBV27 and TRBJ2-1, with a weak D call TRBD2 (5 bases). This CDR3 has 14 residues. The V end lost 0 bases, the J end lost 7 bases, and 10 bases lay between the germline ends. Germline V gene sequence: CDR1 MNHEY, CDR2 SMNVEV (reference sequence). The CDR3 is CASSLSYRDNEQFF. The CDR3 DNA is TGTGCCAGCAGTTTATCTTACCGGGATAATGAGCAGTTCTTC.

The V gene is TRBV20-1, the J gene TRBJ2-5; D call uncertain. This CDR3 comprises 14 residues. The V end was cut by 3 bases, the J end by 4 bases, with 15 bases between. CDR1 and CDR2 (germline): DFQATT, SNEGSKA (reference sequence). The CDR3 loop reads CSASRGRNGETQYF. The CDR3 coding sequence is TGCAGTGCTAGCCGAGGCCGTAACGGAGAGACCCAGTACTTC.

V usage is TRBV6-5 and J usage is TRBJ2-7, with D hard to call. CDR3 size: 13 residues. Germline V gene data show CDR1 as MNHEY and CDR2 as SVGAGI. Trimming left V 2 bases short and J 6 bases short, with 11 bases between. The CDR3 protein is CASSYTTPGEQYF. CDR3 sequence (DNA): TGTGCCAGCAGTTACACGACCCCCGGCGAGCAGTACTTC.

This clonotype was picked up a small number of times. The J gene is TRBJ2-7, the V gene TRBV5-1; 7 bases match TRBD1. J was trimmed by 2 bases and V by 0 bases; bases with no gene match: 5. The CDR3 is made up of 15 amino acids. Germline CDR1 reads SGHRS; CDR2 reads YFSETQ. Written as DNA, the CDR3 is TGCGCCAGCAGCTTGGAAGTGGGACAGCCCTACGAGCAGTACTTC. Protein: CASSLEVGQPYEQYF.

This clonotype was seen more than once but under ten times. This chain uses TRBV12-3 or TRBV12-4 with TRBJ2-3, with D possibly matching TRBD2 (5 bases). The CDR3 is 14 residues long. The V end was cut by 6 bases, the J end by 3 bases, with 13 bases between. The CDR3 reads CASSGLPVTDTQYF. DNA for the CDR3: TGTGCCAGCAGCGGACTTCCCGTGACAGATACGCAGTATTTT.

The J gene is TRBJ2-7, the V gene TRBV6-6; D might be TRBD1 (5 bases). V lost 4 bases and J lost 1, with 14 bases in between. The CDR3 spans 15 residues. Germline V gene lookup returns CDR1 MNHNY and CDR2 SVGAGI (reference sequence). CDR3 in amino acids: CASSSTQGTSYEQYF. CDR3 coding DNA: TGTGCCAGCAGTTCCACCCAGGGAACATCCTACGAGCAGTACTTC.

The CDR3 DNA is TGTGCCAGCAGTGGGGACTTCGTGGGTTACAATGAGCAGTTCTTC. Protein: CASSGDFVGYNEQFF. The V and J genes are TRBV9 and TRBJ2-1, with TRBD2 as a possible D gene (6 bases). In germline, CDR1 is SGDLS, CDR2 YYNGEE. Deletions cut 5 bases from V and 4 bases from J, with 16 bases between. CDR3 length: 15 amino acids.

This clonotype has a handful of counts. The J gene is TRBJ2-1, the V gene TRBV10-1; possible D gene TRBD2, 5 bases. With 5 bases removed from V and 9 bases from J, the gap between germline ends came to 14 bases. In germline, CDR1 is WNHNN, CDR2 SYGVQD (reference sequence). This CDR3 contains 13 residues. The CDR3 sequence is CASSWSGLGEQFF. The CDR3 DNA reads TGCGCCAGCAGTTGGAGCGGTCTCGGTGAGCAGTTCTTC.

The chain uses TRBV5-6 and TRBJ1-2; maybe TRBD1 (5 bases). Per the germline V gene, CDR1 is SGHDT and CDR2 is YYEEEE. The CDR3 has 16 residues. V was cut by 4 bases and J by 5 bases, with 21 bases left in between. Written as DNA, the CDR3 is TGTGCCAGCAGCCGCCCGGGAGGGGAAGGTTGTTATGGCTACACCTTC. Its translation: CASSRPGGEGCYGYTF.

The chain carries TRBV28 and TRBJ2-1; D is unclear. CDR1 is MDHEN, CDR2 SYDVKM, per germline. CDR3 size: 11 residues. Trimming pared 10 bases from V and 7 bases from J, leaving 11 bases between. CDR3 sequence: CATTERNEQFF. The DNA of the CDR3 is TGTGCCACCACAGAAAGGAATGAGCAGTTCTTC.

The chain employs TRBV20-1 and TRBJ2-4, with 9 nucleotides matching TRBD2. Germline CDR1 DFQATT, CDR2 SNEGSKA (reference sequence). The junction had 10 bases not matched to a gene; V was cut back by 6 bases and J by 4 bases. The CDR3 extends over 15 amino acids. As DNA, the CDR3 is TGCAGTGCCAGACATATAGCGGGGGCAAAAAACATTCAGTACTTC. It encodes CSARHIAGAKNIQYF.

The J gene is TRBJ2-1, the V gene TRBV7-3; 8 nucleotides agree with TRBD1. CDR1 is SGHTA, CDR2 FQGTGA, per germline. CDR3 size: 16 residues. The junction had 8 bases not matched to a gene; V was cut back by 2 bases and J by 5 bases. As DNA, the CDR3 is TGTGCCAGCAGCTTACTGGGTCAGGGGGCGGACAATGAGCAGTTCTTC. As protein: CASSLLGQGADNEQFF.

This clonotype was seen only a few times. DNA of the CDR3: TGTGCCAGCCGGACTAGCGGGAACCAAGAGACCCAGTACTTC. Its protein is CASRTSGNQETQYF. The chain links TRBV9 to TRBJ2-5; 12 nucleotides agree with TRBD2. The length of the CDR3 is 14 residues. V trimming: 7 bases; J trimming: 0 bases; junction bases outside the gene matches: 1. CDR1 is SGDLS and CDR2 is YYNGEE in the germline V gene.

A few counts support this clonotype. The genes are TRBV12-3 or TRBV12-4 and TRBJ2-7, with a tentative D call TRBD1 (5 bases). Trimming cost V 6 bases and J 4 bases, with 10 bases left between them. There are 12 residues in the CDR3. The CDR3 nucleotides are TGTGCCAGCAGCGTCCAGGGTTACGAGCAGTACTTC. Amino acid sequence: CASSVQGYEQYF.

This clonotype was observed once. The chain has TRBV4-3 and TRBJ2-1, with D perhaps assigned TRBD1 or TRBD2 (6 bases each). Trimming removed 4 bases from V and 9 bases from J, with 16 bases in between. CDR3 length equals 14 residues. Germline loops: CDR1 LGHNA, CDR2 YSLEER. In nucleotides, the CDR3 is TGCGCCAGCAGCCGAGTGAGGGGGGTGGGTGAGCAGTTCTTC. Encoded protein: CASSRVRGVGEQFF.

V and J are TRBV12-3 or TRBV12-4 and TRBJ2-7; D gene ambiguous. V lost 5 bases and J 4 bases, leaving 9 bases between the germline ends. The CDR3 covers 12 residues. The DNA of the CDR3 is TGTGCCAGCAGTCTCAGGATTTACGAGCAGTACTTC. Translating gives CASSLRIYEQYF.

The chain has TRBV29-1 and TRBJ2-5; D is uncertain. V lost 2 bases and J 5 bases, leaving 12 bases between the germline ends. The germline CDR1 and CDR2 sequences are SQVTM and ANQGSEA. The CDR3 has 13 amino acids. The CDR3 loop reads CSVEITGPETQYF. CDR3 DNA: TGCAGCGTTGAAATTACGGGCCCGGAGACCCAGTACTTC.

The chain has TRBV7-9 and TRBJ1-2; possible D gene TRBD1, 6 bases. Germline V gene data show CDR1 as SEHNR and CDR2 as FQNEAQ (reference sequence). Trimming took off 1 base at V and 3 bases at J, with 18 bases between the two ends. CDR3 size: 17 residues. For the CDR3, the DNA is TGTGCCAGCAGCTTAGGTGACCTCAGGGGACGAGACTATGGCTACACCTTC. Its translation is CASSLGDLRGRDYGYTF.

This sequence joins TRBV6-6 and TRBJ2-1, with TRBD1 as a possible D gene (6 bases). Trimming left V 6 bases short and J 10 bases short, with 13 bases between. Per the germline V gene, CDR1 is MNHNY and CDR2 is SVGAGI (reference sequence). The CDR3 length is 12 residues. DNA for the CDR3: TGTGCCAGCAGAGTACAGGGATTAGAGCAGTTCTTC. Its protein is CASRVQGLEQFF.

This clonotype was seen more than once but under ten times. The chain carries TRBV2 and TRBJ2-7; no reliable D call. The V end was cut by 3 bases, the J end by 4 bases, with 7 bases between. The CDR3 contains 12 residues. Germline V CDR1 and CDR2: SNHLY, FYNNEI. CDR3 nucleotide sequence: TGTGCCAGCAGTGAGATGTCTTACGAGCAGTACTTC. Amino acid sequence: CASSEMSYEQYF. Full variable domain (rest looked up from reference TRBV2 and TRBJ2-7): EPEVTQTPSHQVTQMGQEVILRCVPISNHLYFYWYRQILGQKVEFLVSFYNNEISEKSEIFDDQFSVERPDGSNFTLKIRSTKLEDSAMYFCASSEMSYEQYFGPGTRLTVT.

The chain has TRBV12-3 or TRBV12-4 and TRBJ1-2; perhaps TRBD1 as D (6 bases). This CDR3 is built from 14 residues. Trimming took 2 bases from V and 8 from J, leaving 15 bases between them. The CDR3 nucleotides read TGTGCCAGCAGTTTATCAGGGGTCGTAAGCGGCTACACCTTC. This encodes CASSLSGVVSGYTF.

This clonotype was seen only a few times. V and J are TRBV4-1 and TRBJ1-2; the match to TRBD1 covers 8 bases. The CDR3 extends over 15 amino acids. J lost 3 bases, V lost 1 base, and 4 bases had no gene match. Germline V gene sequence: CDR1 MGHRA, CDR2 YSYEKL. Here the CDR3 reads CASSQVAGGDYGYTF. The CDR3 DNA is TGCGCCAGCAGCCAAGTTGCAGGGGGCGACTATGGCTACACCTTC.

V is TRBV12-3 or TRBV12-4 and J is TRBJ2-3; D uncertain. The ends were cut back, 3 bases at V and 5 bases at J, with 12 bases in the middle. The CDR3 consists of 14 residues. CDR3 protein: CASSFKGPGDTQYF. CDR3 bases: TGTGCCAGCAGTTTCAAAGGGCCCGGAGATACGCAGTATTTT.

The rearrangement links TRBV6-5 to TRBJ1-1, with 12 bases identical to TRBD1. Germline V lookup: CDR1 MNHEY, CDR2 SVGAGI. The CDR3 loop spans 15 amino acids. V trimming: 5 bases; J trimming: 3 bases; junction bases outside the gene matches: 4. The DNA for the CDR3 is TGTGCCAGCAGTCCGGGACAGGGGGCTCACACTGAAGCTTTCTTT. It encodes CASSPGQGAHTEAFF.

This clonotype showed up just a few times. The CDR3 region has the DNA TGTGCCAGCAGCCAGGCCTTAGGGGTTAGCACAGATACGCAGTATTTT. Residues: CASSQALGVSTDTQYF. The rearrangement links TRBV4-2 to TRBJ2-3; the D gene is possibly TRBD1 (5 bases). This CDR3 is 16 amino acids long. Trimming stripped 3 bases from V and 0 bases from J, with 13 bases between. Germline V gene lookup returns CDR1 LGHNA and CDR2 YNFKEQ.

This chain joins TRBV12-3 or TRBV12-4 and TRBJ1-1, with D maybe TRBD1 (6 bases). V lost 10 bases and J 3 bases, leaving 21 bases between the germline ends. There are 15 residues in the CDR3. For the CDR3, the DNA is TGTGCCACCAGAACGACAGACAGGTTCGACACTGAAGCTTTCTTT. Its translation: CATRTTDRFDTEAFF.

The genes are TRBV5-1 and TRBJ2-7, with D perhaps matching TRBD2 (6 bases). The DNA end favors TRBJ2-5, so the J call may be wrong. Germline V lookup: CDR1 SGHRS, CDR2 YFSETQ. The length of the CDR3 is 13 residues. The CDR3 region has the DNA TGCGCCAGCAGCGCAGTAGCGGAAGAGACCCAGTACTTC. Residues: CASSAVAEETQYF.

This clonotype was observed once. V usage is TRBV20-1 and J usage is TRBJ2-3; possibly TRBD2 for D (5 bases). Germline CDR1 DFQATT, CDR2 SNEGSKA (reference sequence). V lost 0 bases, J lost 5 bases, and 18 bases lay in between. The CDR3 spans 16 residues. The CDR3 nucleotides read TGCAGTGCTAGAGATATTTCGAAGCTAGCCGTAGATACGCAGTATTTT. It is translated as CSARDISKLAVDTQYF.

J is TRBJ2-1 and V is TRBV5-1, with 8 bases that match TRBD2. The CDR3 runs 15 residues. Germline CDR1 is SGHRS and CDR2 is YFSETQ. The V segment lost 4 bases and the J segment 3 bases; nucleotides outside the gene matches: 6. CDR3 nucleotides: TGCGCCAGCAGCGGCGGGGGGATATACTACAATGAGCAGTTCTTC. Amino acids: CASSGGGIYYNEQFF.